This record looks at one T cell receptor beta chain sequence and its context. Its specific antigen is unknown. No much larger clone exists at a distance of one base, and base qualities are not known. For sequencing of the TCRbeta CDR3 region, genomic DNA was extracted from the sorted cells. The immunoSEQ Assay was used for sequencing of TCRbeta CDR3 regions. What TCRdb holds here is the immuneACCESS table cut down to in-frame rearrangements. Part of the clones is not present; checked against another copy, under half of the missing clones reflect an unresolved V gene, and the others are unexplained. Across this sample there are 50,000 to 60,000 clones, with roughly nine tenths seen only once. 3.5% to 4% of the sample rests with the top ten. The sample originates from a study of OX40 agonist ivuxolimab in advanced cancers. As for the study more broadly: The costimulatory receptor OX40 (CD134) was targeted by ivuxolimab, a fully human IgG2 agonistic monoclonal antibody. Intravenous ivuxolimab was administered to patients every 2 weeks at six dose levels: 0.01, 0.1, 0.3, 1.5, 3 and 10 mg/kg. Of the approximately 50 dose-escalation patients, hepatocellular carcinoma was present in about 20, melanoma in around 15, renal cell carcinoma in 9 and head and neck cancer in 9. In the dose-escalation cohort, 65% to 90% of patients were male, and the mean age was approximately 60 years, with a range of roughly 20 to 85. Patients were allowed to have had prior anti-PD-1, anti-PD-L1 or anti-CTLA-4 therapy, and approximately 41% of the dose-escalation patients had previously received checkpoint inhibitors. Partial responses were achieved by three dose-escalation patients, of whom one had hepatocellular carcinoma and two had cutaneous melanoma. Peripheral TCRbeta sequencing was intended to test whether TCR sequence diversity was altered and clonal T-cell expansion was caused by ivuxolimab. The paper covers the monotherapy dose-escalation part of the phase I ivuxolimab trial, which included N ≈ 50 patients.

From a lookup of the germline V gene, CDR1 and CDR2 are MNHEY and SVGAGI. Including the terminal cysteine and phenylalanine, the CDR3 comprises 14 residues. Only the CDR3 part of the read is kept: 42 bases, read in frame from the first base. V gives up 3 bases and J gives up 2 bases, and the segment between their germline ends measures 8 bases. Study-wide findings and limitations: The antigen specificity of the clonally expanded peripheral T cells was not determined. After ivuxolimab, CD8+ T cells had more expanded clones than CD4+ T cells on average. Low levels of normalized T-cell clonal expansion were also seen in some nonresponding patients. At doses from 0.1 to 3.0 mg/kg, clonal expansion was seen in both CD4+ and CD8+ blood T cells between baseline and week 6. In the 0.1-3.0 mg/kg groups, partial responders had among the lowest normalized peripheral clonal expansion, particularly in CD8+ T cells.

Patients with a history of autoimmune disease or receiving systemic immunosuppression were excluded from the trial. Peripheral blood for TCR sequencing was drawn from every dose cohort at baseline, at cycle 4 day 1 and at cycle 7 day 1. The samples were taken from a phase I, first-in-human, multicenter, open-label dose-escalation trial of ivuxolimab. Adults with locally advanced or metastatic melanoma, renal cell carcinoma, hepatocellular carcinoma or head and neck squamous cell carcinoma were enrolled in the trial. Before TCR sequencing, CD4+ T cells and CD8+ T cells from peripheral blood were sorted into separate populations.

The origin of this receptor is an adult with an advanced solid tumor such as melanoma, head and neck, liver or kidney cancer. The source was CD4+ or CD8+ T cells sorted from blood, collected in a trial of the OX40 agonist ivuxolimab. The rearrangement joined TRBV6-5 to TRBJ2-1, with TRBD1 tentatively as D gene (6 bases match). The CDR3 corresponds to CASSYGTTYNEQFF. The nucleotides are TGTGCCAGCAGTTATGGGACAACCTACAATGAGCAGTTCTTC.